Below are 28 T cell receptor beta chains sequenced from a single sample in a study of blood T cell repertoires in COVID-19. Method: immunoSEQ multiplex PCR; TCRdb's copy keeps in-frame clones and lacks some. Among approximately 270,000 clones listed, roughly 89% were seen once. The material sequenced was peripheral blood. The receptors derive from a man aged 45 to 65 with acute or convalescent COVID-19.

This chain joins TRBV6-5 and TRBJ1-2; TRBD1 is a possible D gene (5 bases). Deletions cut 6 bases from V and 1 base from J, with 9 bases between. This CDR3 spans 13 amino acids. Germline V gene lookup returns CDR1 MNHEY and CDR2 SVGAGI. The CDR3 DNA follows: TGTGCCAGCAGGGGGGGTAATAACTATGGCTACACCTTC. Its protein product is CASRGGNNYGYTF.

The V and J genes are TRBV5-4 and TRBJ2-1, with 7 bases that match TRBD1. The CDR3 extends over 15 amino acids. The germline gives CDR1 SGHNT, CDR2 YYREEE (reference sequence). V lost 4 bases and J lost 1; bases outside the gene matches: 5. The CDR3 DNA is TGTGCCAGCAGCCCCGACAGGGCTTCCTACAATGAGCAGTTCTTC. As protein: CASSPDRASYNEQFF.

The rearrangement links TRBV25-1 to TRBJ1-6; no clear D. The CDR3 loop spans 17 amino acids. Germline V CDR1 and CDR2: MGHDK, SYGVNS. The germline V and J ends were trimmed by 4 bases and 0 bases, with 13 bases remaining between them. CDR3 sequence: CASSGSSGSSYNSPLHF. Written as DNA, the CDR3 is TGTGCCAGCAGTGGTAGTAGCGGAAGCTCCTATAATTCACCCCTCCACTTT.

J is TRBJ2-1 and V is TRBV24-1, with 7 bases lining up with TRBD1. The ends lost 3 bases at V and 4 bases at J; junction bases unmatched: 5. Germline V CDR1 and CDR2: KGHDR, SFDVKD. CDR3 size: 15 residues. The CDR3: CATSDHRTGYNEQFF. The CDR3 DNA reads as TGTGCCACCAGTGATCACCGGACAGGATACAATGAGCAGTTCTTC.

The CDR3 nucleotides are TGCAGCGTTGAACTAGGTGAGAAGACCCAGTACTTC. Protein product: CSVELGEKTQYF. This chain joins TRBV29-1 and TRBJ2-5; D call uncertain. The germline V gene encodes CDR1 SQVTM and CDR2 ANQGSEA. This CDR3 is built from 12 residues. Trimming took off 2 bases at V and 6 bases at J, with 10 bases between the two ends.

The chain joins TRBV19 to TRBJ1-1, with 8 bases that match TRBD1. Germline assignment: CDR1 LNHDA and CDR2 SQIVND (reference sequence). The J segment lost 3 bases and the V segment lost 6 bases, leaving 9 bases of the junction unmatched. This CDR3 has 15 amino acids. This chain's CDR3 is CASSGIQGVYTEAFF. CDR3 nucleotides: TGTGCCAGTAGCGGGATACAGGGGGTCTACACTGAAGCTTTCTTT.

The J gene is TRBJ1-5, the V gene TRBV10-2, with D possibly being TRBD1 (6 bases). Germline assignment: CDR1 WSHSY and CDR2 SAAADI. This CDR3 is 13 amino acids long. Between the trimmed V and J ends, which lost 5 bases and 6 bases, there was a span of 11 bases. DNA for the CDR3: TGCGCCAGCAGTCCACAACAGGGTCAGCCCCAGCATTTT. Translation: CASSPQQGQPQHF.

The chain employs TRBV2 and TRBJ2-2; the D is unclear. Trimming stripped 4 bases from V and 0 bases from J, with 12 bases between. CDR1 SNHLY and CDR2 FYNNEI come from the germline V gene. CDR3 length: 16 amino acids. CDR3 DNA sequence: TGTGCCAGCAGTGGTAGTAGCCAGCCGAACACCGGGGAGCTGTTTTTT. Its translation: CASSGSSQPNTGELFF.

The CDR3 region has the DNA TGTGCCAGCAGCCATCTAGCGGGGTATGAGCAGTTCTTC. This encodes CASSHLAGYEQFF. V gene TRBV3-1 (or the pseudogene TRBV3-2) combines with J gene TRBJ2-1; 9 bases agree with TRBD2. The ends lost 3 bases at V and 8 bases at J; junction bases unmatched: 2. The CDR3 loop spans 13 amino acids. Looked up from germline, CDR1 is LGHDT and CDR2 is YNNKEL (reference sequence).

The chain carries TRBV19 and TRBJ2-1, with 10 bases fitting TRBD2. Germline values: CDR1 LNHDA, CDR2 SQIVND (reference sequence). CDR3 size: 15 residues. V lost 3 bases to trimming and J lost 10 bases; unmatched junction nucleotides: 9. CDR3 sequence (DNA): TGTGCCAGTAGTATTATCAGCGGGGGGGCCCGGGAGCAGTTCTTC. This encodes CASSIISGGAREQFF.

CDR3 coding DNA: TGTGCCAGCTCACCCGGACAGGGCAAAGGGGCCATATATTTT. This codes for CASSPGQGKGAIYF. This chain uses TRBV18 with TRBJ1-3; 8 positions match TRBD1. The trim removed 3 bases at V and 11 bases at J, leaving 9 bases unmatched. This CDR3 spans 14 amino acids. CDR1 and CDR2 (germline): KGHSH, LQKENI.

The chain carries TRBV5-5 and TRBJ1-1; a possible D gene is TRBD1 (6 bases). V shed 6 bases and J shed 5 bases, with 17 bases lying between them. Germline V gives CDR1 SGHKS, CDR2 YYEKEE (reference sequence). The CDR3 spans 14 residues. In nucleotides, the CDR3 is TGTGCCAGCAAACAGGAGCCTGGACAGACTGAAGCTTTCTTT. Protein product: CASKQEPGQTEAFF.

About this clone: Germline and junction disagree at one end, which may indicate a read error. This chain connects TRBV24-1 to TRBJ2-3, with D perhaps TRBD2 (5 bases). Germline CDR1 reads KGHDR; CDR2 reads SFDVKD. CDR3 length equals 15 residues. The CDR3 region is CTTSDAGGSTDTQYF. Here the CDR3 DNA reads TGTACCACCAGTGATGCGGGCGGCAGCACAGATACGCAGTATTTT.

J is TRBJ2-7 and V is TRBV5-5, with a weak D call TRBD1 (6 bases). CDR3 length: 15 amino acids. The germline V and J ends were trimmed by 4 bases and 0 bases, with 14 bases remaining between them. Germline V CDR1 and CDR2: SGHKS, YYEKEE (reference sequence). CDR3 sequence reads: CASSRTAGSSYEQYF. The CDR3 DNA sequence: TGTGCCAGCAGCCGGACAGCAGGGAGCTCCTACGAGCAGTACTTC.

A single count supports this clone. The chain carries TRBV19 and TRBJ2-7; 7 bases are shared with TRBD1. Per the germline V gene, CDR1 is LNHDA and CDR2 is SQIVND (reference sequence). After removal of 6 bases from V and 0 bases from J, the junction contained 2 bases not matched to a gene. This CDR3 has 13 residues. For the CDR3, the DNA is TGTGCCAGTAGCACAGGGGCCTCCTACGAGCAGTACTTC. This translates into CASSTGASYEQYF. Full variable domain (missing parts from reference TRBV19 and TRBJ2-7): DGGITQSPKYLFRKEGQNVTLSCEQNLNHDAMYWYRQDPGQGLRLIYYSQIVNDFQKGDIAEGYSVSREKKESFPLTVTSAQKNPTAFYLCASSTGASYEQYFGPGTRLTVT.

The rearrangement joins TRBV27 to TRBJ1-1, with a possible D match to TRBD1 (5 bases). V gave up 3 bases and J gave up 0 bases, with 8 bases separating them. The CDR3 sequence is 14 residues long. The germline CDR1 and CDR2 sequences are MNHEY and SMNVEV (reference sequence). CDR3: CASSLGGLNTEAFF. In nucleotides, the CDR3 is TGTGCCAGCAGTTTGGGGGGTCTGAACACTGAAGCTTTCTTT.

The V and J genes are TRBV15 and TRBJ1-1; D possibly corresponds to TRBD1 (5 bases). Between the trimmed V and J ends, which lost 1 base and 7 bases, there was a span of 10 bases. The CDR3 length is 13 residues. CDR1 LNHNV and CDR2 YYDKDF come from the germline V gene (reference sequence). CDR3 loop: CATSRVGRGEAFF. CDR3 coding DNA: TGTGCCACCAGCAGAGTGGGGAGGGGTGAAGCTTTCTTT.

The chain has TRBV15 and TRBJ1-1; the D gene is possibly TRBD1 (6 bases). The V gene lost 1 base and the J gene lost 5 bases, with 11 bases spanning the gap. The germline V gene has CDR1 LNHNV and CDR2 YYDKDF (reference sequence). The CDR3 extends over 14 amino acids. The CDR3: CATSRATGNTEAFF. CDR3 in DNA: TGTGCCACCAGCAGAGCTACAGGGAATACTGAAGCTTTCTTT.

This clone was seen a handful of times. The chain employs TRBV3-1 (or the pseudogene TRBV3-2) and TRBJ1-3; no firm D call. V lost 0 bases, J lost 0 bases, and 12 bases lay in between. This CDR3 spans 17 amino acids. CDR1 is LGHDT, CDR2 YNNKEL, per germline (reference sequence). The CDR3 DNA is TGTGCCAGCAGCCAAGATCTAACAGAGGGCTCTGGAAACACCATATATTTT. Its protein product is CASSQDLTEGSGNTIYF.

CDR3 sequence (DNA): TGTGCCATCAGTGCACCCCCGTCCAGGGTAGTGGAGACCCAGTACTTC. It encodes CAISAPPSRVVETQYF. V is TRBV10-3 and J is TRBJ2-5; possibly TRBD1 for D (5 bases). The CDR3 has 16 residues. Per the germline V gene, CDR1 is ENHRY and CDR2 is SYGVKD. V dropped 4 bases and J dropped 5 bases, with 20 bases sitting between them.

This clone is a singleton in its sample. This sequence joins TRBV15 and TRBJ2-6; the D is unclear. This CDR3 has 15 amino acids. CDR1 and CDR2 (germline): LNHNV, YYDKDF (reference sequence). Trimming pared 5 bases from V and 0 bases from J, leaving 8 bases between. The CDR3 DNA sequence: TGTGCCACCAGCCAGCAGGCCTCTGGGGCCAACGTCCTGACTTTC. Its translation: CATSQQASGANVLTF.

The V gene is TRBV29-1, the J gene TRBJ2-7, with 7 bases matching TRBD2. The trim removed 6 bases at V and 0 bases at J, leaving 8 bases unmatched. Germline assignment: CDR1 SQVTM and CDR2 ANQGSEA. The CDR3 totals 14 residues. The CDR3 is CSVRAGRSSYEQYF. The CDR3, as DNA: TGCAGCGTAAGAGCGGGGAGGAGCTCCTACGAGCAGTACTTC.

V usage is TRBV5-6 and J usage is TRBJ1-5; D is uncertain. Trimming pared 2 bases from V and 4 bases from J, leaving 10 bases between. The CDR3 has 14 residues. The germline CDR1 and CDR2 sequences are SGHDT and YYEEEE. The CDR3 sequence: CASSFFPDNQPQHF. The CDR3 region has the DNA TGTGCCAGCAGCTTTTTCCCAGATAATCAGCCCCAGCATTTT.

This chain connects TRBV5-4 to TRBJ1-6, with D possibly TRBD1 on 6 matching bases. CDR3 length equals 15 residues. With 4 bases removed from V and 8 bases from J, the gap between germline ends came to 16 bases. Germline CDR1 and CDR2: SGHNT and YYREEE (reference sequence). CDR3 residues: CASSADRRPDSPLHF. In DNA, the CDR3 is TGTGCCAGCAGCGCAGACAGGAGACCAGATTCACCCCTCCACTTT.

This chain joins TRBV12-3 or TRBV12-4 and TRBJ1-4, with a weak D call TRBD1 (6 bases). Trimming cost V 7 bases and J 8 bases, with 14 bases left between them. This CDR3 is 13 amino acids long. The CDR3 loop reads CASTLGGLEKLFF. The CDR3 region has the DNA TGTGCCAGCACCCTCGGGGGGCTAGAAAAACTGTTTTTT.

The V gene is TRBV5-1, the J gene TRBJ2-5; D is possibly TRBD1 (5 bases). Germline V gene sequence: CDR1 SGHRS, CDR2 YFSETQ. Trimming removed 1 base at V and 5 bases at J, with 12 bases between. This CDR3 has 14 amino acids. As DNA, the CDR3 is TGCGCCAGCAGCTTGCCACAGGTCCGTGAGACCCAGTACTTC. Protein sequence: CASSLPQVRETQYF. Looking up the rest from reference TRBV5-1 and TRBJ2-5 gives the full variable domain: KAGVTQTPRYLIKTRGQQVTLSCSPISGHRSVSWYQQTPGQGLQFLFEYFSETQRNKGNFPGRFSGRQFSNSRSEMNVSTLELGDSALYLCASSLPQVRETQYFGPGTRLLVL.

The chain couples TRBV5-1 to TRBJ1-6; D is unclear. Trimming cost V 4 bases and J 5 bases, with 10 bases left between them. In germline, CDR1 is SGHRS, CDR2 YFSETQ. The CDR3 is made up of 14 amino acids. The CDR3 is CASSLLANNSPLHF. CDR3 coding DNA: TGCGCCAGCAGCCTGTTGGCCAATAATTCACCCCTCCACTTT. Full variable domain (missing parts from reference TRBV5-1 and TRBJ1-6): KAGVTQTPRYLIKTRGQQVTLSCSPISGHRSVSWYQQTPGQGLQFLFEYFSETQRNKGNFPGRFSGRQFSNSRSEMNVSTLELGDSALYLCASSLLANNSPLHFGNGTRLTVT.

This sequence joins TRBV2 and TRBJ1-4; the D is unclear. The CDR3 has 14 residues. With 6 bases removed from V and 5 bases from J, the gap between germline ends came to 13 bases. CDR1 and CDR2 from the germline V gene are SNHLY and FYNNEI. The CDR3 protein is CASRTRLRNEKLFF. The CDR3 nucleotides read TGTGCCAGCAGAACCCGACTGAGGAATGAAAAACTGTTTTTT.